The entry below gives a single TCR beta chain sequence along with its context. This sample stems from a study of blood T cell repertoires in COVID-19. Study-wide background: T cells, B-cell-depleted T cells, or PBMCs supplied cDNA or gDNA.

V was clipped by 4 bases and J by 6 bases, with 9 bases between them. Germline V CDR1 and CDR2: SGDLS, YYNGEE. The CDR3 is made up of 12 amino acids. The data were produced by immunoSEQ multiplex PCR, yet TCRdb's version contains in-frame clones alone and is incomplete. Here the sample spans nearly 350,000 clones, about nine tenths being singletons. Specimen: peripheral blood. The chain recombines TRBV9 with TRBJ2-3; D remains unclear. This sequence was found in a woman between 45 and 65 years old with COVID-19, enrolled during active disease. CDR3 sequence (DNA): TGTGCCAGCAGCCCAGGAAGGGATACGCAGTATTTT. It encodes CASSPGRDTQYF.